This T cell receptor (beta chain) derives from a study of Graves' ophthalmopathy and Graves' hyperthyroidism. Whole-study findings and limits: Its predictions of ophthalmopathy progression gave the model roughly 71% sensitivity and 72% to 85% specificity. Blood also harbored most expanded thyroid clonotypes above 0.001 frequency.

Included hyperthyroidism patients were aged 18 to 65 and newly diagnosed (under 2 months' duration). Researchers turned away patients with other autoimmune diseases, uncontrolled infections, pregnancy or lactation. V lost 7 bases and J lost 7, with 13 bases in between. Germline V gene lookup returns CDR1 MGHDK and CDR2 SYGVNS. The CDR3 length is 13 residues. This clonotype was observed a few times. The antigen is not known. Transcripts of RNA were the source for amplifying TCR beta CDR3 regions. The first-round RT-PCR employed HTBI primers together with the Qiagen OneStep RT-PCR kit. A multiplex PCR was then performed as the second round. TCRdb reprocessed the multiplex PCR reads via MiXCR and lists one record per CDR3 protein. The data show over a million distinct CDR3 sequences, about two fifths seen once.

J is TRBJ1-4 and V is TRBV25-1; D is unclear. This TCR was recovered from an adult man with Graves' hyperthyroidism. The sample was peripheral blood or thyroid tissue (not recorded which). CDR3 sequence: CASNKGHGEKLFF. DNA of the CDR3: TGTGCCAGCAATAAAGGGCACGGTGAAAAACTGTTTTTT.